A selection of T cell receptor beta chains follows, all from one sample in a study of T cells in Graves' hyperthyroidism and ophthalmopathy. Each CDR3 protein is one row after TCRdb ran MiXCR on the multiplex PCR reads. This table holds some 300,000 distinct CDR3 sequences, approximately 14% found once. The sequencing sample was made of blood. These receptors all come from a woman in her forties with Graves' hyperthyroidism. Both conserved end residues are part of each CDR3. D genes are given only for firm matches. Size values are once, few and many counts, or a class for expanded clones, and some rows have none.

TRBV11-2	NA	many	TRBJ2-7	TGTGCCAGCACCCCAAGCTTAAGCTACGAGCAGTACTTC	CASTPSLSYEQYF
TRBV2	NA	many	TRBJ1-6	TGTGCCAGCAGTGAAGCGAGGGCTGAGAATTCACCCCTCCACTTT	CASSEARAENSPLHF
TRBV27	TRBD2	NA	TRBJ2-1	TGTGCCAGCAGCTTAGAAGTGGTAGCGGGAGCCGATGAGCAGTTCTTC	CASSLEVVAGADEQFF
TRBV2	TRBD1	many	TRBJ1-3	TGTGCCAGCAGTGAACAACAGGGGACTGGAAACACCATATATTTT	CASSEQQGTGNTIYF
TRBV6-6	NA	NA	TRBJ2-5	TGTGCCAGCAGTTACTCTCTAGGGGTCCAAGAGACCCAGTACTTC	CASSYSLGVQETQYF
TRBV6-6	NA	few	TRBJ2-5	TGTGCCAGCAGTTACAACATGGCTGGGAAGACCCAGTACTTC	CASSYNMAGKTQYF
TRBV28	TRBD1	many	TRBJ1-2	TGTGCCACCAAGGGAGAGGGGGCGTATGGCTACACCTTC	CATKGEGAYGYTF
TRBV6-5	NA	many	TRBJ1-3	TGTGCCAGCAGTTATCAATCCGGGGGCAGCGGAAACACCATATATTTT	CASSYQSGGSGNTIYF
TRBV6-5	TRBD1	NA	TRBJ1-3	TGTGCCAGCAGTTACAGCAGGGGGAAAAACACCATATATTTT	CASSYSRGKNTIYF
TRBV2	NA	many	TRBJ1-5	TGTGCCAGCAGTGGGGACCATCCCCAGCATTTT	CASSGDHPQHF
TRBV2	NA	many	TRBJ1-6	TGTGCCAGCAGTGACGAGTCGACCCTCCACTTT	CASSDESTLHF
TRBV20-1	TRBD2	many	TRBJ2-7	TGCAGTGCTACCGGGACTAGCGGGAGGATCTCCTACGAGCAGTACTTC	CSATGTSGRISYEQYF
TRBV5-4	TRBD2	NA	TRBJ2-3	TGTGCCAGCAGCTTGTGGGGGGGTGCAGATACGCAGTATTTT	CASSLWGGADTQYF
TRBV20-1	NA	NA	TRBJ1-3	TGCAGTGCAGCTGGAAACACCATATATTTT	CSAAGNTIYF
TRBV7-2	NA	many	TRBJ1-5	TGTGCCAGCAGCTTAGTCGGGGGGAGCAATCAGCCCCAGCATTTT	CASSLVGGSNQPQHF
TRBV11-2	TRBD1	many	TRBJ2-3	TGTGCCAGCAGCCAGGGGGCTAGCAGAAACACAGATACGCAGTATTTT	CASSQGASRNTDTQYF
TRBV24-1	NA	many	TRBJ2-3	TGTGCCACCAGTGATCCTACAGGGTACACAGATACGCAGTATTTT	CATSDPTGYTDTQYF
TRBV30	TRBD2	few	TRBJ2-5	TGTGCCTGGAGCCCCGGACTAGGGGAGACCCAGTACTTC	CAWSPGLGETQYF
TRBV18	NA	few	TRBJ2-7	TGTGCCAGCTCAAAGCCAACTCGCTCGGGAGAGCAGTACTTC	CASSKPTRSGEQYF
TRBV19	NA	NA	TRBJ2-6	TGTGCCAGTAGTATTAGAGGGTCTGGGGCCAACGTCCTGACTTTC	CASSIRGSGANVLTF
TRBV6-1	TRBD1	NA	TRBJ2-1	TGTGCCAGCAGTCAGCGGGGTGGGACAGGGGGATTAAATGAGCAGTTCTTC	CASSQRGGTGGLNEQFF
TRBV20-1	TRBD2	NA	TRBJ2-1	TGCAGTGCCACAAACGACATAGCGGGAGGGCCAGGGAATGAGCAGTTCTTC	CSATNDIAGGPGNEQFF
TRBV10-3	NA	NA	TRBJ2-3	TGTGCCATCCGGACGGGAAACACAGATACGCAGTATTTT	CAIRTGNTDTQYF
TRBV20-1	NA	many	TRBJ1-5	TGCAGTGCTAGAGGACCCAATCAGCCCCAGCATTTT	CSARGPNQPQHF